This T cell receptor (beta chain) was profiled in a study of response to subunit inactivated influenza vaccine. A word on this clonotype: The antigen remains undetermined.

Points from the study as a whole: Authors suggested each seasonal influenza vaccination recruits few new T cells.

TCRdb independently ran MiXCR on the RT-PCR reads; one entry per CDR3 protein. In the table there are roughly 500,000 distinct CDR3 sequences, 16% of which are singletons. Unmatched junction bases numbered 9, after V lost 5 bases and J lost 1 base. This CDR3 has 18 residues. Germline assignment: CDR1 SGHVS and CDR2 FNYEAQ. The rearrangement links TRBV7-6 to TRBJ2-1; 12 nucleotides agree with TRBD2. This TCR came from a man between 45 and 75 years old who received an inactivated influenza vaccine. This material consisted of CD4+ T cells sorted from PBMCs, taken about 23 months after vaccination. The CDR3 sequence is CASSAGTSGPKSYNEQFF. CDR3 bases: TGTGCCAGCAGCGCCGGGACTAGCGGGCCTAAGTCCTACAATGAGCAGTTCTTC.